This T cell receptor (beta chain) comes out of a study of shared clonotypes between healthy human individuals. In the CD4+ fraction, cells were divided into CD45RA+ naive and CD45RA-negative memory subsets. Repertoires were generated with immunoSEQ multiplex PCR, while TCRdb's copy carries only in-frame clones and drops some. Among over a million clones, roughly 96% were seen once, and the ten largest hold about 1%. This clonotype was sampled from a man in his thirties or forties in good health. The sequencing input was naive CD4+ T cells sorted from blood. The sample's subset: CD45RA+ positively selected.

The CDR3: CASSWGLAGVWEQYF. The CDR3 DNA is TGTGCCAGCAGTTGGGGACTAGCGGGAGTCTGGGAGCAGTACTTC. This chain links TRBV5-6 with TRBJ2-7; 14 nucleotides match TRBD2. Unmatched junction bases numbered 8, after V lost 5 bases and J lost 7 bases. There are 15 residues in the CDR3. Per germline, CDR1 SGHDT and CDR2 YYEEEE.